This entry is about one TCR beta chain. Its cognate antigen is unknown. This entry comes from a study of T cells in tumors after PD-1 blockade. On the study more broadly: Mean per tumor sample: 26,066 templates (about 500-100,000), more than 5,000 unique clonotypes.

Produced via immunoSEQ multiplex PCR; TCRdb's table is partial and in-frame only. The sample contains about 4,000 clones, less than 75% of which appear only once. V was trimmed by 5 bases and J by 7 bases, leaving 12 bases between them. The CDR3 consists of 13 residues. Per the germline V gene, CDR1 is SGHTA and CDR2 is FQGNSA. Study conclusions and caveats: Expanded exhausted CD8+ clones after therapy were mostly novel clonotypes. Only pre- versus post-treatment comparisons showed clonal replacement. Some novel exhausted tumor clones appeared in pre-treatment blood, suggesting peripheral recruitment.

This TCR was recovered from a human donor with basal cell carcinoma. The chain combines TRBV7-2 with TRBJ1-5; D ambiguous. The starting material was tumor tissue, obtained before anti-PD-1 treatment. Written as DNA, the CDR3 is TGTGCCAGCAGCGTAATAGGGAGCCAGCCCCAGCATTTT. The encoded protein is CASSVIGSQPQHF.